This TCR beta chain is from a study of blood T cell repertoires in COVID-19 (dated by TCRdb to the early 2020s). Concerning the study at large: Samples from collaborators originated in the United States, Italy and Spain and spanned both the acute and convalescent phases of COVID-19. The prospective study material was composed of cDNA or gDNA derived from T cells, B-cell-depleted T cells, or PBMCs. Deeply sampled blood TCRbeta repertoires from subjects exposed to, actively infected with, or recovered from COVID-19 were included in the dataset. The repertoires were released in a freely available public database meant as a resource for research on the immune response to SARS-CoV-2. Samples came from the ongoing ImmuneRACE study (first 160 participants) plus 1,254 subjects from 6 global collaborators. The sample metadata nearly always contained a de-identified subject ID, COVID-19 status, age in years and sex. Where available, HLA class I and class II types were taken from metadata supplied by the sample provider and were not determined by assay-based typing.

The cysteine opens and the phenylalanine closes a CDR3 of 15 amino acids. Here the CDR3 DNA is all that survives: 45 bases in frame from base 1. Trimming removed 5 bases from V and 4 bases from J, leaving 12 bases between the germline ends. CDR1 and CDR2, looked up from the germline V gene, are KGHSH and LQKENI. Whole blood was collected in K2EDTA tubes by collaborating institutions according to the institutions' own protocols. Collaborator samples were shipped for TCRbeta analysis as frozen whole blood, isolated PBMCs, or DNA extracted from either sample type. Concerning this clone: Its cognate antigen has yet to be identified. No much larger clone exists at a distance of one base, and base qualities are not known.

The research as a whole found: The quantity of clinical and demographic metadata differed by source and by participant and was supplied without curation.

TCRbeta CDR3 regions were amplified from genomic DNA by means of the immunoSEQ Assay, a bias-controlled multiplex PCR. Per the original workflow: Within the assay, amplification of reference gene primers was used to estimate how many nucleated cells each sample contained. Sequence reads were collapsed and filtered to measure the absolute abundance of every unique TCRbeta CDR3 rearrangement. For each sample, productive Simpson clonality was calculated as the square root of Simpson's diversity index over productive rearrangements. TCRdb holds this immuneACCESS table with in-frame rearrangements only. Some clones are missing; in checked studies, unresolved V genes explain under half, and the rest has no known cause. That table furnishes V, J and clone size, whereas the DNA furnished D and trimming. This sample holds about 140,000 clones; over 80% were observed only once. Around 1.4% of the sample is in the top ten clones.

Sequenced material: peripheral blood. This TCR was sampled from a human donor in a cohort sampled during active COVID-19. The V gene is TRBV18 and the J gene is TRBJ2-6, with TRBD1 tentatively as D gene (5 bases match). This receptor has the CDR3 CASSTRGLGANVLTF. The nucleotide sequence is TGTGCCAGCTCAACAAGGGGCTTAGGGGCCAACGTCCTGACTTTC.